This T cell receptor (beta chain) was sequenced during a study of cytomegalovirus exposure and HLA in healthy donors. Healthy people donating bone marrow made up the donors. The PCR made use of 60 Vbeta and 13 Jbeta primers. The protocol was immunoSEQ multiplex PCR, while the TCRdb copy is restricted to in-frame clones and leaves out a portion. This sample's table has tens of thousands of clones. V dropped 0 bases and J dropped 4 bases, with 6 bases sitting between them. The CDR3 has 13 residues. The germline V gene has CDR1 SGHNT and CDR2 YYREEE (reference sequence). As regards this clone: The sample has other DNA sequences that encode this CDR3 too.

The V gene is TRBV5-4, the J gene TRBJ2-3, with D possibly TRBD2 on 6 matching bases. This receptor was identified in a woman aged 55 to 70 in good health and CMV-seronegative. The sequenced sample was PBMCs. The chain's CDR3 is CASSLAGADTQYF. As DNA, the CDR3 is TGTGCCAGCAGCTTGGCGGGGGCAGATACGCAGTATTTT.